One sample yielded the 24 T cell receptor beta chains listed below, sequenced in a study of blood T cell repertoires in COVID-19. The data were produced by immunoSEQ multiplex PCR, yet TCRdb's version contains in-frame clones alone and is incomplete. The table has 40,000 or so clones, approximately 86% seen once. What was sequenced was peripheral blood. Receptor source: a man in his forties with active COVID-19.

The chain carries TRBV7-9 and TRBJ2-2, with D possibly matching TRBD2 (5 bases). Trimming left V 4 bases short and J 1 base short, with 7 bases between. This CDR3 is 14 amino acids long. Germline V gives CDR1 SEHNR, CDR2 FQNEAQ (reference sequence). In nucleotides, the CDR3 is TGTGCCAGCAGCTCTGGACTGAACACCGGGGAGCTGTTTTTT. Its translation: CASSSGLNTGELFF.

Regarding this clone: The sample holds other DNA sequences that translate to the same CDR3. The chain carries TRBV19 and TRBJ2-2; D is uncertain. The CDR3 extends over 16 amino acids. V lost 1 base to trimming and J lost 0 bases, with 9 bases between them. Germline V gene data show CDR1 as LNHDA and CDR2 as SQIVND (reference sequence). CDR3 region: CASSIVGSANTGELFF. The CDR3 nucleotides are TGTGCCAGTAGTATAGTGGGCAGTGCGAACACCGGGGAGCTGTTTTTT.

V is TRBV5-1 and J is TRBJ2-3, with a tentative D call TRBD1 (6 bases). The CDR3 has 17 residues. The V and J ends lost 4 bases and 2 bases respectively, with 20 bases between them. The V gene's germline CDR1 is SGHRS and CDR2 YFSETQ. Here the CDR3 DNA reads TGCGCCAGCAGCCCCTGGGGGCAGGGTATGAACACAGATACGCAGTATTTT. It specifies CASSPWGQGMNTDTQYF.

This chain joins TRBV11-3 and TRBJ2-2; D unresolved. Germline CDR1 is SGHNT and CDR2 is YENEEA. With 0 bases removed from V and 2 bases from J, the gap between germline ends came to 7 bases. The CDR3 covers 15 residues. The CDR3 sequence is CASSLDGGNTGELFF. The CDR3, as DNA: TGTGCCAGCAGCTTAGACGGCGGTAACACCGGGGAGCTGTTTTTT. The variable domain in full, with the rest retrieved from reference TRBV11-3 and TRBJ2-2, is EAGVVQSPRYKIIEKKQPVAFWCNPISGHNTLYWYLQNLGQGPELLIRYENEEAVDDSQLPKDRFSAERLKGVDSTLKIQPAELGDSAVYLCASSLDGGNTGELFFGEGSRLTVL.

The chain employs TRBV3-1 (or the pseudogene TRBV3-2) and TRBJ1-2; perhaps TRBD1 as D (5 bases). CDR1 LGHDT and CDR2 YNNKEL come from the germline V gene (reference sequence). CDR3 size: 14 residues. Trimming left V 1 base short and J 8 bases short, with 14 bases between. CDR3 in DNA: TGTGCCAGCAGCCAAGTTTTAGGGGCGAGCGGCTACACCTTC. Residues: CASSQVLGASGYTF.

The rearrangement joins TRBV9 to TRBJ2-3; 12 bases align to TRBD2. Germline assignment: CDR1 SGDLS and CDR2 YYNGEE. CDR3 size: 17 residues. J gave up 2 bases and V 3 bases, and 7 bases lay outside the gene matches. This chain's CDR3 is CASSEGLAGANTDTQYF. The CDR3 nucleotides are TGTGCCAGCAGCGAGGGACTAGCGGGCGCTAACACAGATACGCAGTATTTT. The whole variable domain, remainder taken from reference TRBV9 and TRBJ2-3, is DSGVTQTPKHLITATGQRVTLRCSPRSGDLSVYWYQQSLDQGLQFLIQYYNGEERAKGNILERFSAQQFPDLHSELNLSSLELGDSALYFCASSEGLAGANTDTQYFGPGTRLTVL.

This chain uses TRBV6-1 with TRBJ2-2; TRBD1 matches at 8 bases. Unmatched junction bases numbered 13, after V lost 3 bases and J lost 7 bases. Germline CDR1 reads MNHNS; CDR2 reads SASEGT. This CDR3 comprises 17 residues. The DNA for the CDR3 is TGTGCCAGCAGTGATGGTCCGGGACAGGACTTCGGCGGGGAGCTGTTTTTT. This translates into CASSDGPGQDFGGELFF.

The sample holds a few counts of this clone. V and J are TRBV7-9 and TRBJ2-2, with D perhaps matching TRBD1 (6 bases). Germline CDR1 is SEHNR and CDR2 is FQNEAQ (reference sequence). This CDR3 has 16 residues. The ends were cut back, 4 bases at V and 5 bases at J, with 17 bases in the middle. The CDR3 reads CASSYRQELKTGELFF. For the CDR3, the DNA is TGTGCCAGCAGCTACCGACAGGAACTAAAAACCGGGGAGCTGTTTTTT.

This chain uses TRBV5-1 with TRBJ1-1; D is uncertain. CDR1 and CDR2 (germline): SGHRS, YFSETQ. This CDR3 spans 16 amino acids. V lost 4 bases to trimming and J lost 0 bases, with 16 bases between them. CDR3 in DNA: TGCGCCAGCAGCACCACCGGAGTTAACATGAACACTGAAGCTTTCTTT. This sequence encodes CASSTTGVNMNTEAFF.

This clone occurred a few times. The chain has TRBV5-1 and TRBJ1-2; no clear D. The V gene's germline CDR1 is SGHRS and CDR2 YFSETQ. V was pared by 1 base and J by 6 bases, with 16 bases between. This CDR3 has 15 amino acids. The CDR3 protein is CASSLSQTAPHGYTF. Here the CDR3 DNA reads TGCGCCAGCAGCTTGTCACAGACGGCTCCCCATGGCTACACCTTC. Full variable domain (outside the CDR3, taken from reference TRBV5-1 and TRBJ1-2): KAGVTQTPRYLIKTRGQQVTLSCSPISGHRSVSWYQQTPGQGLQFLFEYFSETQRNKGNFPGRFSGRQFSNSRSEMNVSTLELGDSALYLCASSLSQTAPHGYTFGSGTRLTVV.

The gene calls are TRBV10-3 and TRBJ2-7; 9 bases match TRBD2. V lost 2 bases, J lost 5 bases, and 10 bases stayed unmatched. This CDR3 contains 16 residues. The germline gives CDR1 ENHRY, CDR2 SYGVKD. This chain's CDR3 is CAISEEWIAGVHEQYF. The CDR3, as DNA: TGTGCCATCAGTGAGGAGTGGATAGCGGGAGTGCACGAGCAGTACTTC.

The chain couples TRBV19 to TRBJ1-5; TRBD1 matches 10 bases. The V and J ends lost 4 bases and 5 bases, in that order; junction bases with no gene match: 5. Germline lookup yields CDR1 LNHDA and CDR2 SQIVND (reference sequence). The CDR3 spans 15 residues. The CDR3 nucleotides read TGTGCCAGTAGTAGCAGGGACAGGGGTGATCAGCCCCAGCATTTT. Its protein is CASSSRDRGDQPQHF.

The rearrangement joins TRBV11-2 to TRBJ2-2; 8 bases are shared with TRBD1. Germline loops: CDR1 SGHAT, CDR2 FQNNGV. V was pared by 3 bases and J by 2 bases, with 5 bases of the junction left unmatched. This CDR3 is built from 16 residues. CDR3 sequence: CASSFDRGTNTGELFF. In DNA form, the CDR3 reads TGTGCCAGCAGCTTCGACAGGGGAACCAACACCGGGGAGCTGTTTTTT.

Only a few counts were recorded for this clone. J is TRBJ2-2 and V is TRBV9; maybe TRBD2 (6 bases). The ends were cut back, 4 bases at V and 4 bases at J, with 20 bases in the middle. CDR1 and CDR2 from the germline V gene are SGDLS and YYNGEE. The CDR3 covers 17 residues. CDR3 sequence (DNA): TGTGCCAGCAGCCGGCCTATCGAGGCGGGGATCACCGGGGAGCTGTTTTTT. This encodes CASSRPIEAGITGELFF.

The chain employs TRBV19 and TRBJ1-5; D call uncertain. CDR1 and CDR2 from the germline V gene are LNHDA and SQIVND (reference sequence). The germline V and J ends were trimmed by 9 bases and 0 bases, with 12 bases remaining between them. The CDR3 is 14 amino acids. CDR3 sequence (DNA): TGTGCCAGCCGCTTAGCAATTAGCAATCAGCCCCAGCATTTT. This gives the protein CASRLAISNQPQHF.

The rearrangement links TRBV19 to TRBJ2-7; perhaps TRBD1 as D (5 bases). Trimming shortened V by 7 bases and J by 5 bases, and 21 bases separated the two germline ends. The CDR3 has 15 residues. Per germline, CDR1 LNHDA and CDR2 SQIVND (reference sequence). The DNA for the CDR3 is TGTGCCAGTACCCCCGGTGGGGCCCGGGCGAACGAGCAGTACTTC. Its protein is CASTPGGARANEQYF.

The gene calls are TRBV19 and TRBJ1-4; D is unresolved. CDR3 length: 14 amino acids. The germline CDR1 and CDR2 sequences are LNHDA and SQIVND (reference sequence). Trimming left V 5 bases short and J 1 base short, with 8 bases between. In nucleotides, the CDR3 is TGTGCCAGTAGTCGTGCGGGAACTAATGAAAAACTGTTTTTT. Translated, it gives CASSRAGTNEKLFF.

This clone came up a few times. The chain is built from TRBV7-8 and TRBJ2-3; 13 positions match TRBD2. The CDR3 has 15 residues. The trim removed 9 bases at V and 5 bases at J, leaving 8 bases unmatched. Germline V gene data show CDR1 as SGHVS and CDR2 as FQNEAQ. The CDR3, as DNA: TGTGCCAGTGGAGGGACTAGCGGGAATCAAGATACGCAGTATTTT. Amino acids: CASGGTSGNQDTQYF.

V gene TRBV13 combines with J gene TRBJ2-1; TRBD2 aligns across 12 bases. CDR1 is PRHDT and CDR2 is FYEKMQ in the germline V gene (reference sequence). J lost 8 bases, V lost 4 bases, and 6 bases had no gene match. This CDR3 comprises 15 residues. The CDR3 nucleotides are TGTGCCAGCAGCTACCGGACTAGCGGGACCGATGAGCAGTTCTTC. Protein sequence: CASSYRTSGTDEQFF.

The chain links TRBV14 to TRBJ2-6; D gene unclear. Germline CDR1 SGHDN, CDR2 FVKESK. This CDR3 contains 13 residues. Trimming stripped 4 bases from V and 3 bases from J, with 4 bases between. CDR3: CASSRVGANVLTF. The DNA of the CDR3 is TGTGCCAGCAGCCGAGTTGGGGCCAACGTCCTGACTTTC.

In DNA form, the CDR3 reads TGTGCCAGCAGACAACTAGCGGGAGTCAACGAGCAGTACTTC. Translation: CASRQLAGVNEQYF. The chain has TRBV3-1 (or the pseudogene TRBV3-2) and TRBJ2-7; 11 bases fit TRBD2. Germline V gene data show CDR1 as LGHDT and CDR2 as YNNKEL (reference sequence). CDR3 length: 14 amino acids. V was clipped by 6 bases and J by 5 bases; unmatched bases: 6.

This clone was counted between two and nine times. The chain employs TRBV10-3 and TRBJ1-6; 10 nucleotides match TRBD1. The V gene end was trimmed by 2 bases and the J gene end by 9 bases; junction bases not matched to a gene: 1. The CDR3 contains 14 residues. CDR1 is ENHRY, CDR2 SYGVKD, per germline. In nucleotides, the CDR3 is TGTGCCATCAGTGAGGGGACAGGGGCTTCACCCCTCCACTTT. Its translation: CAISEGTGASPLHF.

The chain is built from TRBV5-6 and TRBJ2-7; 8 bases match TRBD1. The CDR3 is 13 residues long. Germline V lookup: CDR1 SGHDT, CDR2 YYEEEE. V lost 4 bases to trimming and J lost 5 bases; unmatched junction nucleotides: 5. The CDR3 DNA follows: TGTGCCAGCAGCCTCGGACAGGGCGACGAGCAGTACTTC. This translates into CASSLGQGDEQYF. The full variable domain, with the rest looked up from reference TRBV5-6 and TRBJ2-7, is DAGVTQSPTHLIKTRGQQVTLRCSPKSGHDTVSWYQQALGQGPQFIFQYYEEEERQRGNFPDRFSGHQFPNYSSELNVNALLLGDSALYLCASSLGQGDEQYFGPGTRLTVT.

Here the CDR3 reads CASSSSSGREETQYF. In nucleotides, the CDR3 is TGTGCCAGCAGCTCATCTAGCGGGAGGGAAGAGACCCAGTACTTC. The rearrangement links TRBV7-3 to TRBJ2-5; TRBD2 matches 12 bases. The CDR3 is 15 amino acids. The V segment lost 4 bases and the J segment 3 bases; nucleotides outside the gene matches: 3. Per the germline V gene, CDR1 is SGHTA and CDR2 is FQGTGA. Full variable domain (outside the CDR3, taken from reference TRBV7-3 and TRBJ2-5): GAGVSQTPSNKVTEKGKYVELRCDPISGHTALYWYRQSLGQGPEFLIYFQGTGAADDSGLPNDRFFAVRPEGSVSTLKIQRTERGDSAVYLCASSSSSGREETQYFGPGTRLLVL.